This T cell receptor (beta chain) was identified in a study of shared clonotypes between healthy human individuals. Findings and caveats of the study: Clonotypes not shared had lower generation probabilities than those common to all four donors. Clonotypes that were shared across a handful of donors made up approximately 5.1% of naive CD4 clonotypes. Few donors restricted represented genetic and exposure-history diversity. Rarefaction indicated that sorted-subset sequencing remained incomplete although depth was large.

CDR3 length equals 16 residues. In germline, CDR1 is SGHTA, CDR2 FQGNSA. J gave up 5 bases and V 5 bases, and 9 bases lay outside the gene matches. Using immunoSEQ multiplex PCR, the repertoire was profiled, and TCRdb retains in-frame clones only, with some absent. The repertoire consists of 700,000 or so clones, with about three quarters occurring once and the leading ten covering approximately 2%. Worth noting for this clone: Its target is not known.

This receptor was identified in a woman younger than 45 in good health. Sequenced material: memory CD4+ T cells sorted from blood. Subset of the sample: CD45RA-negative fraction. The rearrangement uses TRBV7-2 and TRBJ2-2; 9 nucleotides match TRBD1. CDR3 nucleotide sequence: TGTGCCAGCAGCCAACTAGGACAGGGGCTGACCGGGGAGCTGTTTTTT. Translating it yields CASSQLGQGLTGELFF.